Shown below are 2 T cell receptor beta chains from a single sample sequenced in a study of blood T cell repertoires in COVID-19. Data came from immunoSEQ multiplex PCR; TCRdb stores just in-frame clones and leaves some out. This sample yields around 200,000 clones, of which approximately 86% are seen a single time; roughly 4.5% belongs to the top ten. The specimen was PBMCs or T cells enriched from blood (not recorded which). The receptors derive from a woman aged 25-40 years who had been exposed to COVID-19.

The chain links TRBV3-1 (or the pseudogene TRBV3-2) to TRBJ1-5, with D maybe TRBD1 (5 bases). The CDR3 runs 15 residues. Germline V gene lookup returns CDR1 LGHDT and CDR2 YNNKEL (reference sequence). Trimming took off 0 bases at V and 1 base at J, with 7 bases between the two ends. The CDR3 bases are TGTGCCAGCAGCCAAGATCGACAGAGCAATCAGCCCCAGCATTTT. Protein: CASSQDRQSNQPQHF.

The chain is built from TRBV6-6 and TRBJ2-7; TRBD2 matches 10 bases. The CDR3 runs to 16 residues. Germline CDR1 MNHNY, CDR2 SVGAGI (reference sequence). Germline trimming cut 5 bases from V and 0 bases from J; bases unmatched to any gene: 7. The CDR3 is CASSRSSSGGSYEQYF. The CDR3 DNA follows: TGTGCCAGCAGTCGATCCTCTAGCGGGGGCTCCTACGAGCAGTACTTC.